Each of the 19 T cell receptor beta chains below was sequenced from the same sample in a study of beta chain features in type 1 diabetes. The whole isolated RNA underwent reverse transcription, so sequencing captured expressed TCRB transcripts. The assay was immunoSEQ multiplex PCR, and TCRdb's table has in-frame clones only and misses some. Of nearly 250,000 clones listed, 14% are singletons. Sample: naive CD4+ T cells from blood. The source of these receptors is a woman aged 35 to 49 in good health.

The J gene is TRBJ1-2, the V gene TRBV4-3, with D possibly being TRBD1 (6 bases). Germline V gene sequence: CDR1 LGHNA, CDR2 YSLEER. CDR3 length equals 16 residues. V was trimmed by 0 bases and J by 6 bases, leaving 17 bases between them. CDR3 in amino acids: CASSQEWDTKWDGYTF. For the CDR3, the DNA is TGCGCCAGCAGCCAAGAGTGGGACACCAAGTGGGATGGCTACACCTTC.

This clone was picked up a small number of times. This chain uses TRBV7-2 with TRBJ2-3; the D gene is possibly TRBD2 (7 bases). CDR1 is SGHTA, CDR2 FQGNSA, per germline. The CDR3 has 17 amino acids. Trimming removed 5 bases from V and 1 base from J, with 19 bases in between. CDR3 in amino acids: CASSQVGGGSGTDTQYF. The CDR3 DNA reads TGTGCCAGCAGCCAGGTCGGCGGGGGCTCCGGCACAGATACGCAGTATTTT.

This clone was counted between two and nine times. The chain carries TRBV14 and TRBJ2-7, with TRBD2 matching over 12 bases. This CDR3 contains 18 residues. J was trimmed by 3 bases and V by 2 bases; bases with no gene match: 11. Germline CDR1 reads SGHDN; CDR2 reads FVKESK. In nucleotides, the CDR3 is TGTGCCAGCAGCCAATCCTTTGGTCTAGCGGGGGGGAACTACGAGCAGTACTTC. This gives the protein CASSQSFGLAGGNYEQYF. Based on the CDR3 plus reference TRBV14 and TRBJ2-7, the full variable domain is EAGVTQFPSHSVIEKGQTVTLRCDPISGHDNLYWYRRVMGKEIKFLLHFVKESKQDESGMPNNRFLAERTGGTYSTLKVQPAELEDSGVYFCASSQSFGLAGGNYEQYFGPGTRLTVT.

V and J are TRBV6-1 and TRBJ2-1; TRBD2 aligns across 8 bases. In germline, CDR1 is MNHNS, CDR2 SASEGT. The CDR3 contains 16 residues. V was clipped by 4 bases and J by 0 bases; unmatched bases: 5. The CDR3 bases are TGTGCCAGCAGTGTGACCGCGGGGGGCTCCTACAATGAGCAGTTCTTC. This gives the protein CASSVTAGGSYNEQFF.

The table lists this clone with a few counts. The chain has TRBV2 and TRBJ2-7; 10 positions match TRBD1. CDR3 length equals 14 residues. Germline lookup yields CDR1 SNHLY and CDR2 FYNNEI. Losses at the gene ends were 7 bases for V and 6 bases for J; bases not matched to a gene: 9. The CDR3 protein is CASMKTGGSVEQYF. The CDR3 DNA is TGTGCCAGCATGAAGACAGGGGGCTCTGTCGAGCAGTACTTC.

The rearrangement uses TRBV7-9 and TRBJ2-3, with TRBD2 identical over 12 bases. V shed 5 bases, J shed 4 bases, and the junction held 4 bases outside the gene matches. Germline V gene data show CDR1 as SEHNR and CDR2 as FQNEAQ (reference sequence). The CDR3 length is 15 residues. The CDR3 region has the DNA TGTGCCAGCAGCCTTCGACTAGCGGGGGCAGATACGCAGTATTTT. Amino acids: CASSLRLAGADTQYF.

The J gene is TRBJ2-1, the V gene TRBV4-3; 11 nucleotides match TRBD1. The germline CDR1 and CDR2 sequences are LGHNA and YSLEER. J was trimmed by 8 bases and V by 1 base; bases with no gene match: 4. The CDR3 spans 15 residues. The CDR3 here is CASSQGDRGFHEQFF. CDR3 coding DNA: TGCGCCAGCAGCCAAGGGGACAGGGGGTTCCATGAGCAGTTCTTC.

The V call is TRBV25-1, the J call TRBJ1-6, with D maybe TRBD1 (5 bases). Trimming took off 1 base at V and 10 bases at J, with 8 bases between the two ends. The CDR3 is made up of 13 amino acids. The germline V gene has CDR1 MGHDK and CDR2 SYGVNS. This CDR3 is CASSESGPSPLHF. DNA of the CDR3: TGTGCCAGCAGTGAATCAGGGCCCTCACCCCTCCACTTT.

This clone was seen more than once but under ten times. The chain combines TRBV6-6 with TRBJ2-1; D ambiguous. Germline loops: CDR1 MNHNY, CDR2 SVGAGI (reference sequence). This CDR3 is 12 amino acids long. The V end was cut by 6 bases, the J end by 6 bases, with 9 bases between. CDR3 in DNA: TGTGCCAGCAGCCCAAACAGCAATGAGCAGTTCTTC. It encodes CASSPNSNEQFF.

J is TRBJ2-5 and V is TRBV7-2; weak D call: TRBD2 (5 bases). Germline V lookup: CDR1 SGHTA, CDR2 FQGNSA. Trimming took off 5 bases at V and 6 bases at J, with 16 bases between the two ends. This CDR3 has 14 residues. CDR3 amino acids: CASSPIGEKKTQYF. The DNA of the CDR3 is TGTGCCAGCAGCCCCATCGGGGAGAAGAAGACCCAGTACTTC.

CDR3 sequence reads: CASSLHTGGYGYTF. CDR3 DNA sequence: TGTGCCAGCAGCTTGCATACAGGGGGGTATGGCTACACCTTC. The chain has TRBV7-9 and TRBJ1-2; the match to TRBD1 covers 8 bases. Losses at the gene ends were 3 bases for V and 5 bases for J; bases not matched to a gene: 5. Germline V lookup: CDR1 SEHNR, CDR2 FQNEAQ (reference sequence). This CDR3 spans 14 amino acids.

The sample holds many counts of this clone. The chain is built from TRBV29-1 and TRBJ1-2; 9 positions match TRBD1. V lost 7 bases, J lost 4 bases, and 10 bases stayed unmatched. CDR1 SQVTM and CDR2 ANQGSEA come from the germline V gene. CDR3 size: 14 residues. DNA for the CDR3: TGCAGCGCCTATTCGACAGGGGGAGGCTATGGCTACACCTTC. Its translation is CSAYSTGGGYGYTF.

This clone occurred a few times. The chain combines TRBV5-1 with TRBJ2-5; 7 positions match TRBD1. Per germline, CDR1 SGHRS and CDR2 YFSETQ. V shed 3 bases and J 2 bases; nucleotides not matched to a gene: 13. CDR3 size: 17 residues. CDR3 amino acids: CASSWAGTATRQETQYF. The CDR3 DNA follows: TGCGCCAGCAGCTGGGCCGGGACAGCTACGAGACAAGAGACCCAGTACTTC.

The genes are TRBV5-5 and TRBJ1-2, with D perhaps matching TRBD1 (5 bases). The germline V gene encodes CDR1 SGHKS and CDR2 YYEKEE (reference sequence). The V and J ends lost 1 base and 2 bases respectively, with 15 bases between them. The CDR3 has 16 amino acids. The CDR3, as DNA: TGTGCCAGCAGCTTGCCCCTTTGGAACAGGAACTATGGCTACACCTTC. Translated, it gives CASSLPLWNRNYGYTF.

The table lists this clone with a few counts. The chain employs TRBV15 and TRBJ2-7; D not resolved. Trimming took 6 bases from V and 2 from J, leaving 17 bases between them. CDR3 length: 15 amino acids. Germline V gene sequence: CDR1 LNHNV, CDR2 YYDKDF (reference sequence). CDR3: CATSPAPARPYEQYF. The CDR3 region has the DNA TGTGCCACCAGTCCCGCCCCGGCGAGGCCCTACGAGCAGTACTTC.

The chain's CDR3 is CASTSGTAHEQYF. CDR3 nucleotides: TGCGCCAGCACATCCGGGACAGCACACGAGCAGTACTTC. V and J are TRBV5-1 and TRBJ2-7, with 7 positions matching TRBD1. The CDR3 consists of 13 residues. Germline CDR1 SGHRS, CDR2 YFSETQ. Trimming took 6 bases from V and 5 from J; bases not matched to a gene: 8. Full variable domain (missing parts from reference TRBV5-1 and TRBJ2-7): KAGVTQTPRYLIKTRGQQVTLSCSPISGHRSVSWYQQTPGQGLQFLFEYFSETQRNKGNFPGRFSGRQFSNSRSEMNVSTLELGDSALYLCASTSGTAHEQYFGPGTRLTVT.

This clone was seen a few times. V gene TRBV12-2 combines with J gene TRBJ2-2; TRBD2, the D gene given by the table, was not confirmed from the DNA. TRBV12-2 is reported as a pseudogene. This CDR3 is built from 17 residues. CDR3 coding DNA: TGTGCAAGTCGCTTACTCCCTCGGGGTCGATATACCGGGGAGCTGTTTTTT. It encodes CASRLLPRGRYTGELFF.

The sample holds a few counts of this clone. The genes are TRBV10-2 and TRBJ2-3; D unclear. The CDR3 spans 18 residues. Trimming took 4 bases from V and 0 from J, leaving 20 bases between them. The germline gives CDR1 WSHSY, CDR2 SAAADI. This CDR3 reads CASSGAGTIGSSTDTQYF. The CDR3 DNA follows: TGCGCCAGCAGTGGGGCAGGAACAATCGGCTCTAGCACAGATACGCAGTATTTT.

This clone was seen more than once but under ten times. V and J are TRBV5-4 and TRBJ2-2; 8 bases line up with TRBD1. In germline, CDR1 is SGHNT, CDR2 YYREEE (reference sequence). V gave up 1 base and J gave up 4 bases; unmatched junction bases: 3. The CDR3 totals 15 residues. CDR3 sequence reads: CASSLQGAITGELFF. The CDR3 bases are TGTGCCAGCAGCTTGCAGGGGGCGATCACCGGGGAGCTGTTTTTT.